This T cell receptor beta chain was observed in a study of shared clonotypes between healthy human individuals. Overall study results and limits: Researchers sampled only blood; tissue repertoires likely differ.

In regard to this clone: The antigen is not known.

A CD45RA-negative memory subset and a CD45RA+ naive subset were separated from the CD4+ cells. The data were produced by immunoSEQ multiplex PCR, yet TCRdb's version contains in-frame clones alone and is incomplete. Of 2 million to 3 million clones listed, roughly 92% are singletons. This clonotype was sampled from a man in his late teens or twenties in good health. Material: naive CD4+ T cells sorted from blood. Subset described: CD45RA+ positively selected.

This CDR3 is CASQTPSSYEQYF. CDR3 DNA sequence: TGTGCCAGCCAAACACCGAGCTCCTACGAGCAGTACTTC. This chain joins TRBV6-6 and TRBJ2-7; D ambiguous. V was pared by 8 bases and J by 0 bases, with 11 bases between. CDR1 is MNHNY and CDR2 is SVGAGI in the germline V gene (reference sequence). The CDR3 spans 13 residues.